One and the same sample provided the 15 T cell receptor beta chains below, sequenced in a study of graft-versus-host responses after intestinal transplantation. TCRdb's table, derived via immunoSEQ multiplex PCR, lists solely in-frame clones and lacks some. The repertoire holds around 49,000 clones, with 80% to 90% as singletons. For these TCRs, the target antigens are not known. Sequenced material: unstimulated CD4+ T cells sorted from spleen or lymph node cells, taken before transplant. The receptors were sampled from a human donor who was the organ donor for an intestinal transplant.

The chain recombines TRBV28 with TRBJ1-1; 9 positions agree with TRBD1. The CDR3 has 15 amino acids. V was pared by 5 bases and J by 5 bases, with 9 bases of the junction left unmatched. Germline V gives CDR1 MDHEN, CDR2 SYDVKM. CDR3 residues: CASSPNRGLGTEAFF. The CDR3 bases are TGTGCCAGCAGTCCCAACAGGGGGCTGGGGACTGAAGCTTTCTTT.

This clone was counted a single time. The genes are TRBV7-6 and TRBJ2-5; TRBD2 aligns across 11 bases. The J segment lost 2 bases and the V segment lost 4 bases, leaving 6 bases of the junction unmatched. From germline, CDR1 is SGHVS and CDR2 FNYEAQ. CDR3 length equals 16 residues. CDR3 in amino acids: CASSSSTSGIQETQYF. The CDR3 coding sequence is TGTGCCAGCAGCTCTTCGACTAGCGGGATACAAGAGACCCAGTACTTC.

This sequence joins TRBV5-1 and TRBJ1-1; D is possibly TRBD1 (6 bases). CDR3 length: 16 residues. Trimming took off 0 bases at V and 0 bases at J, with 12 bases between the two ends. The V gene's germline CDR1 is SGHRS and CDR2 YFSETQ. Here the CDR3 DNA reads TGCGCCAGCAGCTTGGGTCAGGGGCTCATGAACACTGAAGCTTTCTTT. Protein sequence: CASSLGQGLMNTEAFF. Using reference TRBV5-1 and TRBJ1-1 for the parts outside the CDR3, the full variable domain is KAGVTQTPRYLIKTRGQQVTLSCSPISGHRSVSWYQQTPGQGLQFLFEYFSETQRNKGNFPGRFSGRQFSNSRSEMNVSTLELGDSALYLCASSLGQGLMNTEAFFGQGTRLTVV.

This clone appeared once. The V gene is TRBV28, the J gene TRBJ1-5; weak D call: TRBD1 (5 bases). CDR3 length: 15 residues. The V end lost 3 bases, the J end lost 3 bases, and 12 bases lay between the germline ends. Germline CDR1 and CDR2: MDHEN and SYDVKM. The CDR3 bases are TGTGCCAGCAGTTTCAAAGACAGAGTCAATCAGCCCCAGCATTTT. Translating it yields CASSFKDRVNQPQHF.

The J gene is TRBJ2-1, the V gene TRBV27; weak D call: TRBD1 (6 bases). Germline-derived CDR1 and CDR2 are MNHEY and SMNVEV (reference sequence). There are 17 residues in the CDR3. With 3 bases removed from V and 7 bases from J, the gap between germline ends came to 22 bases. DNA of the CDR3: TGTGCCAGCAGTTTTGGCAACCCTTGGACAGTTCAGAATGAGCAGTTCTTC. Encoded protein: CASSFGNPWTVQNEQFF.

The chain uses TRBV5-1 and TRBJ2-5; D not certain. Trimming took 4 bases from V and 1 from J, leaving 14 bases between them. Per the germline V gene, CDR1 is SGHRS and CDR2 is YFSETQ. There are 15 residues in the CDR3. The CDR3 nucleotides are TGCGCCAGCAGCATTGGATCAGGCATCCAAGAGACCCAGTACTTC. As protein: CASSIGSGIQETQYF.

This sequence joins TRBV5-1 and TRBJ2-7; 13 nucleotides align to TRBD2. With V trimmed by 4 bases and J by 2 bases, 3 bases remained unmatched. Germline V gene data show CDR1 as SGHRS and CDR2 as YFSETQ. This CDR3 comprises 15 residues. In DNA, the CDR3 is TGCGCCAGCAGCACTGGACTAGCGGGAGCCTACGAGCAGTACTTC. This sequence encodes CASSTGLAGAYEQYF.

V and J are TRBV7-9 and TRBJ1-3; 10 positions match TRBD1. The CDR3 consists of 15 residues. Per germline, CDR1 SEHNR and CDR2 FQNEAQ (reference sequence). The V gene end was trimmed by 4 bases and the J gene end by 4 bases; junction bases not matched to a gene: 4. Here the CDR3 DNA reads TGTGCCAGCAGCTCTACGGGACAGGGGGGAAACACCATATATTTT. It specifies CASSSTGQGGNTIYF.

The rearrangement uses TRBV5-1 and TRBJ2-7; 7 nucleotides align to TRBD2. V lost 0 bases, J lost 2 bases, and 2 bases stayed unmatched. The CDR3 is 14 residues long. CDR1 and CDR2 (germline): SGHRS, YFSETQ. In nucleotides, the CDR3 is TGCGCCAGCAGCTTGGCCGGGACTACCTACGAGCAGTACTTC. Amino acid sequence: CASSLAGTTYEQYF.

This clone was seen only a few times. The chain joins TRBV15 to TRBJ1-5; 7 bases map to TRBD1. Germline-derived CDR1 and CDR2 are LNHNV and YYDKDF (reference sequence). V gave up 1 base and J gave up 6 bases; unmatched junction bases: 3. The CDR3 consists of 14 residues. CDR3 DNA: TGTGCCACCAGCAGAGGGGACAGCGGTCAGCCCCAGCATTTT. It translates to CATSRGDSGQPQHF.

The DNA of the CDR3 is TGCGCCAGCAGCTTGGCGACTAGCGGGGCCCGTGGGGAGCAGTTCTTC. This encodes CASSLATSGARGEQFF. V usage is TRBV5-1 and J usage is TRBJ2-1; 11 bases fit TRBD2. The ends lost 0 bases at V and 10 bases at J; junction bases unmatched: 9. This CDR3 is 16 amino acids long. CDR1 is SGHRS and CDR2 is YFSETQ in the germline V gene.

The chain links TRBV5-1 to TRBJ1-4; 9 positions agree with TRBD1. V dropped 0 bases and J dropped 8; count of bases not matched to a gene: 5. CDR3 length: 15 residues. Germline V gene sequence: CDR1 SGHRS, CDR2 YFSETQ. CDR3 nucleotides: TGCGCCAGCAGCTTGGGGGACAGGGAGAAGGAAAAACTGTTTTTT. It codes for CASSLGDREKEKLFF.

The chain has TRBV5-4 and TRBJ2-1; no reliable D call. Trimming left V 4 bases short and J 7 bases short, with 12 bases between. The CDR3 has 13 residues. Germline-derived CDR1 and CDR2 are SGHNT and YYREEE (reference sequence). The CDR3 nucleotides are TGTGCCAGCAGCCCCCAAGCCGTGAATGAGCAGTTCTTC. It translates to CASSPQAVNEQFF. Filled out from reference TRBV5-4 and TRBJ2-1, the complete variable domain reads ETGVTQSPTHLIKTRGQQVTLRCSSQSGHNTVSWYQQALGQGPQFIFQYYREEENGRGNFPPRFSGLQFPNYSSELNVNALELDDSALYLCASSPQAVNEQFFGPGTRLTVL.

The CDR3 loop is CASNEQNTEAFF. The DNA of the CDR3 is TGTGCCAGCAACGAGCAGAACACTGAAGCTTTCTTT. The chain is built from TRBV28 and TRBJ1-1; D unresolved. V was cut by 7 bases and J by 1 base, with 7 bases left in between. The CDR3 covers 12 residues. Germline V gene data show CDR1 as MDHEN and CDR2 as SYDVKM.

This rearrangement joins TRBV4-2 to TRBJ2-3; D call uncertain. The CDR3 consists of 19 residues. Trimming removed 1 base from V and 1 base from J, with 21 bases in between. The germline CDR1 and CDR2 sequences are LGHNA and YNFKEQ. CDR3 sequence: CASSQGVSLAVEGTDTQYF. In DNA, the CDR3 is TGTGCCAGCAGCCAAGGCGTCAGTCTCGCGGTAGAGGGCACAGATACGCAGTATTTT.